This TCR beta chain emerged from a study of blood T cell repertoires in COVID-19. Study summary: From T cells, B-cell-depleted T cells, or PBMCs came the material, which was cDNA or gDNA.

In the authors' workflow: How many nucleated cells were present was estimated from reference gene primer amplification. The data were produced by immunoSEQ multiplex PCR, yet TCRdb's version contains in-frame clones alone and is incomplete. The V and J calls and clone size were taken over from that table, and D and trimming were inferred from the DNA. The sample consists of approximately 140,000 clones, approximately 88% of them appearing once. This CDR3 is 17 amino acids long. The junction had 10 bases not matched to a gene; V was cut back by 5 bases and J by 0 bases. CDR1 is SNHLY and CDR2 is FYNNEI in the germline V gene.

Input material: peripheral blood. The V call is TRBV2, the J call TRBJ2-7; 10 bases match TRBD2. This TCR came from a human donor in a cohort sampled during active COVID-19. The chain's CDR3 is CASSTPAGGRSSYEQYF. The CDR3 nucleotides read TGTGCCAGCAGTACGCCAGCGGGGGGGCGCAGCTCCTACGAGCAGTACTTC.